These 8 T cell receptor beta chains came from one sample sequenced in a study of T cell repertoires in cytomegalovirus infection. TCRdb recomputed calls from the reads with MiXCR, one row per CDR3 protein. The sample lists roughly 500,000 distinct CDR3 sequences, about 11% occurring once. Source material: PBMCs. The receptors were gathered from a human donor in good health (CMV status not recorded). Some clones in this sample may be carry-over from other donors' samples.

This clonotype was seen many times. The chain joins TRBV7-2 to TRBJ2-3; D may be TRBD2 (6 bases). This CDR3 spans 13 amino acids. Germline assignment: CDR1 SGHTA and CDR2 FQGNSA. V was clipped by 5 bases and J by 11 bases, with 17 bases between them. The CDR3 DNA reads as TGTGCCAGCAGCCCTACAGGACTGGGAGGGCAGTATTTT. Translating it yields CASSPTGLGGQYF.

Remarks on this clonotype: This may come from a read error, since a much larger clone is one base off. The chain is built from TRBV5-1 and TRBJ1-4; D remains unclear. The V gene's germline CDR1 is SGHRS and CDR2 YFSETQ. The CDR3 spans 14 residues. DNA of the CDR3: TGCGCCAGCAGCTTGACAGTGACAAATGAAAAAGTGTTTTTT. This gives the protein CASSLTVTNEKVFF.

V usage is TRBV10-3 and J usage is TRBJ2-7; 8 positions match TRBD1. The junction had 8 bases not matched to a gene; V was cut back by 6 bases and J by 1 base. Germline V CDR1 and CDR2: ENHRY, SYGVKD. This CDR3 comprises 15 residues. CDR3 sequence (DNA): TGTGCCATCAGCCAGGGGGCCGCTTCTTCCTACGAGCAGTACTTC. Protein product: CAISQGAASSYEQYF.

The chain carries TRBV24-1 and TRBJ2-3, with TRBD2 matching 9 bases. The CDR3 has 18 amino acids. Germline V lookup: CDR1 KGHDR, CDR2 SFDVKD. V shed 3 bases, J shed 3 bases, and the junction held 12 bases outside the gene matches. The chain's CDR3 is CATSDAQAGGMGTDTQYF. The DNA for the CDR3 is TGTGCCACCAGTGATGCCCAAGCGGGAGGAATGGGGACAGATACGCAGTATTTT.

J is TRBJ2-1 and V is TRBV19, with a possible D match to TRBD1 (6 bases). This CDR3 is 15 amino acids long. Trimming took off 6 bases at V and 8 bases at J, with 20 bases between the two ends. Per germline, CDR1 LNHDA and CDR2 SQIVND (reference sequence). The CDR3 is CASRSGAGPHDEQFF. In DNA, the CDR3 is TGTGCCAGTAGATCAGGGGCCGGGCCGCACGATGAGCAGTTCTTC.

This clonotype was found many times. The genes are TRBV7-9 and TRBJ2-3, with 14 nucleotides matching TRBD2. CDR3 size: 17 residues. Germline V CDR1 and CDR2: SEHNR, FQNEAQ (reference sequence). V was clipped by 5 bases and J by 3 bases; unmatched bases: 7. CDR3 sequence (DNA): TGTGCCAGCAGCCGAGGGGGACTAGCGGGAGAGACAGATACGCAGTATTTT. This sequence encodes CASSRGGLAGETDTQYF.

A few counts support this clonotype. This sequence joins TRBV7-3 and TRBJ2-3; 10 bases match TRBD1. J lost 1 base, V lost 5 bases, and 6 bases had no gene match. The CDR3 runs 16 residues. CDR1 and CDR2 from the germline V gene are SGHTA and FQGTGA. The CDR3 loop reads CASSPMTGGGTDTQYF. The CDR3 coding sequence is TGTGCCAGCAGCCCTATGACAGGGGGCGGCACAGATACGCAGTATTTT.

The V gene is TRBV5-1, the J gene TRBJ1-4; TRBD1 agrees at 9 bases. CDR1 is SGHRS and CDR2 is YFSETQ in the germline V gene. The CDR3 is 14 residues long. Unmatched junction bases numbered 2, after V lost 2 bases and J lost 6 bases. CDR3 bases: TGCGCCAGCAGCTTCCGGGACAGGGATGAAAAACTGTTTTTT. It translates to CASSFRDRDEKLFF.